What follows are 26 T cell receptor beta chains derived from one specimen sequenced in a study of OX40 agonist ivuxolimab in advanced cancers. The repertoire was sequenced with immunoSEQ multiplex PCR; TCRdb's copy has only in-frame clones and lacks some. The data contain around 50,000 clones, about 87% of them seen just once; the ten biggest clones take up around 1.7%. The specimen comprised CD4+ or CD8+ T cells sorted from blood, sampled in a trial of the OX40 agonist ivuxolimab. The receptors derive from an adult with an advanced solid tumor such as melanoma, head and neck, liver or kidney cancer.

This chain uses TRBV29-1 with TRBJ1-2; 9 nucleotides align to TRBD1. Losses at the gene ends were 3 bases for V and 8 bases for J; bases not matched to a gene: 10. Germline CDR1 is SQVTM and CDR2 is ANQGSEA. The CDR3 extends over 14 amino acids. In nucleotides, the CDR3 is TGCAGCGTTGAGCACCGGGACAGGGACGCCGGCTACACCTTC. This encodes CSVEHRDRDAGYTF.

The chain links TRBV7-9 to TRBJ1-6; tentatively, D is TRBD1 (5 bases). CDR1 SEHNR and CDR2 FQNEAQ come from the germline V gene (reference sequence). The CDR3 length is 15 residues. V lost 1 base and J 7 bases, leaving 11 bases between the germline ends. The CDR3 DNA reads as TGTGCCAGCAGCTTAGAACATAAGGGGAATTCACCCCTCCACTTT. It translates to CASSLEHKGNSPLHF.

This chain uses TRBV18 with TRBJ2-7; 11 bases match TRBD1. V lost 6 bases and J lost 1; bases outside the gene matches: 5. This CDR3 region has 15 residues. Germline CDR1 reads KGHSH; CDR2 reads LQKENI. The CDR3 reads CASSPGTGGSYEQYF. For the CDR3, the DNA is TGTGCCAGCTCGCCTGGGACAGGGGGATCCTACGAGCAGTACTTC.

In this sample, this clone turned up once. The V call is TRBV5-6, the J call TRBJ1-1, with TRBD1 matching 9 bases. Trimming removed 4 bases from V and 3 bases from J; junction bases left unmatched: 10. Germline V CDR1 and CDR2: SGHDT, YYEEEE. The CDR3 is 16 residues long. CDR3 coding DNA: TGTGCCAGCAGCCCCGGGACAGGGACTTGGGACACTGAAGCTTTCTTT. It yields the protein CASSPGTGTWDTEAFF. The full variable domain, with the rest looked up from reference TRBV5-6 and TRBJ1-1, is DAGVTQSPTHLIKTRGQQVTLRCSPKSGHDTVSWYQQALGQGPQFIFQYYEEEERQRGNFPDRFSGHQFPNYSSELNVNALLLGDSALYLCASSPGTGTWDTEAFFGQGTRLTVV.

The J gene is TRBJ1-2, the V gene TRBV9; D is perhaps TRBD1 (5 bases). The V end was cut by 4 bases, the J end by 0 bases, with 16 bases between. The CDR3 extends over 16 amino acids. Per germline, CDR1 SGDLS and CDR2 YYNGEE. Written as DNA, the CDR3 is TGTGCCAGCAGCTCTACGGGAAGGGGCACTAACTATGGCTACACCTTC. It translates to CASSSTGRGTNYGYTF.

The CDR3 bases are TGTGCCAGCAGCTACGGAGGGTATGGCTACACCTTC. Encoded protein: CASSYGGYGYTF. This sequence joins TRBV5-6 and TRBJ1-2; D gene unclear. V lost 3 bases and J 5 bases, leaving 8 bases between the germline ends. The CDR3 runs 12 residues. Germline V gene sequence: CDR1 SGHDT, CDR2 YYEEEE.

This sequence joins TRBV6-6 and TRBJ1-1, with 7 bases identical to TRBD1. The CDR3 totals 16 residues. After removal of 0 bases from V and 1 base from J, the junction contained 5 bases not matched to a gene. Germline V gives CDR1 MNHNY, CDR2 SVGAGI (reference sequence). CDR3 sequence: CASSYSGDSKNTEAFF. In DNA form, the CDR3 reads TGTGCCAGCAGTTACTCCGGGGACAGCAAGAACACTGAAGCTTTCTTT.

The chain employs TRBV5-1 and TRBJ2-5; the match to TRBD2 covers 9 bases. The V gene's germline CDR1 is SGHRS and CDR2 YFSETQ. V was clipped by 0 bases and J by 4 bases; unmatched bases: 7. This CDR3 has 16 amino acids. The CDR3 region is CASSLAGGRAGETQYF. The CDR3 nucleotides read TGCGCCAGCAGCTTGGCTGGCGGGAGGGCCGGAGAGACCCAGTACTTC.

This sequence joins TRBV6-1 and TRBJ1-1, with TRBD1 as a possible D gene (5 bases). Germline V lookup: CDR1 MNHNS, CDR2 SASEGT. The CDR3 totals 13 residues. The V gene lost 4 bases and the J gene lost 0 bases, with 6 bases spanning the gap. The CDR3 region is CASSVTVNTEAFF. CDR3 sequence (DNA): TGTGCCAGCAGTGTGACAGTGAACACTGAAGCTTTCTTT.

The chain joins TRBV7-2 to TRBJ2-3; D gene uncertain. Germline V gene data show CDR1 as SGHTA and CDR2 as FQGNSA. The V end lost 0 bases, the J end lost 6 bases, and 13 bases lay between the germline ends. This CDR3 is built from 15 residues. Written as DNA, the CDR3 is TGTGCCAGCAGCTTAGCGGCTGTTTCCGCGGATACGCAGTATTTT. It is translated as CASSLAAVSADTQYF.

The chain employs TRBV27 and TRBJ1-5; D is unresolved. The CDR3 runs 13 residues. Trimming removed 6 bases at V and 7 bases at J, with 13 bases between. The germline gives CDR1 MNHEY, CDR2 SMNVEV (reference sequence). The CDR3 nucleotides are TGTGCCAGCAGGCTGACTTGGGCGCAGCCCCAGCATTTT. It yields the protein CASRLTWAQPQHF.

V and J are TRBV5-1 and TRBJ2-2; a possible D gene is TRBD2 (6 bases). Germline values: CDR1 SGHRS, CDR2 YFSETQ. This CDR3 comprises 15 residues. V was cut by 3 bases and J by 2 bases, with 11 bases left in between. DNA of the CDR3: TGCGCCAGCAGCTGGCGGGGTTACAACACCGGGGAGCTGTTTTTT. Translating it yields CASSWRGYNTGELFF.

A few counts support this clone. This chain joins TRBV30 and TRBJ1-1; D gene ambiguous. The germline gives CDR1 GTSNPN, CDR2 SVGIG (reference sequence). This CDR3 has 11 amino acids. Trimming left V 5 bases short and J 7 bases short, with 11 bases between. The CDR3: CAWWSHGEAFF. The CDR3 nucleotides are TGTGCCTGGTGGAGCCATGGTGAAGCTTTCTTT.

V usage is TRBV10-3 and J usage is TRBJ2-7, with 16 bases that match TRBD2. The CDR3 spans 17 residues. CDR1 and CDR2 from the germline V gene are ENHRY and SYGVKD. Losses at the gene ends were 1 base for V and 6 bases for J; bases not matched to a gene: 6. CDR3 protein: CAISEYGTSGRASEQYF. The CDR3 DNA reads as TGTGCCATCAGTGAGTACGGGACTAGCGGGAGGGCTTCCGAGCAGTACTTC.

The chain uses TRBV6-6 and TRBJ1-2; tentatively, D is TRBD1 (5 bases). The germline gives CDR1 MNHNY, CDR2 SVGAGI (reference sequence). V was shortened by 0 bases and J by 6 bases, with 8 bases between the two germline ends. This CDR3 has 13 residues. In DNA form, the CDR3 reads TGTGCCAGCAGTTACTCTTGGGGGGATGGCTACACCTTC. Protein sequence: CASSYSWGDGYTF.

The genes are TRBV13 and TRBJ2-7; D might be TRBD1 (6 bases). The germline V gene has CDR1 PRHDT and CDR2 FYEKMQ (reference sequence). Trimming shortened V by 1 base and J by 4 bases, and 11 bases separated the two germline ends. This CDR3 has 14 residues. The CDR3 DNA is TGTGCCAGCAGCTTAGACAGGGCTAGTTACGAGCAGTACTTC. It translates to CASSLDRASYEQYF.

For the CDR3, the DNA is TGTGCCAGTAGTCCCTCTGGAAACACCATATATTTT. Translation: CASSPSGNTIYF. The rearrangement links TRBV19 to TRBJ1-3; D not certain. The CDR3 has 12 residues. V was shortened by 5 bases and J by 0 bases, with 2 bases between the two germline ends. The germline V gene has CDR1 LNHDA and CDR2 SQIVND (reference sequence).

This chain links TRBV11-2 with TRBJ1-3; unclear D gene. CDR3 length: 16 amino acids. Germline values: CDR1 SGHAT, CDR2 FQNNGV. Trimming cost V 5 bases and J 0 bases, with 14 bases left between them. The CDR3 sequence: CASSTSSSHSGNTIYF. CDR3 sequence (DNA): TGTGCCAGCAGCACTTCCAGCAGTCACTCTGGAAACACCATATATTTT.

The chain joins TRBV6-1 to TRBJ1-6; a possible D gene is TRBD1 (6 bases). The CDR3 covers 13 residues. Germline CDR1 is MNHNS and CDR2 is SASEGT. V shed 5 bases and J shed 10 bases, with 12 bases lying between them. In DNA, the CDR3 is TGTGCCAGCAGTATCAATCAGGGGTCACCCCTCCACTTT. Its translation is CASSINQGSPLHF.

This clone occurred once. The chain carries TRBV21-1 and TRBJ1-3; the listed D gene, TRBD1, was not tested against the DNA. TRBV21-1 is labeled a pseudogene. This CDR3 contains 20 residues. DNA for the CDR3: TGTGCCAGCAGCAAATGGTGGAGTGATTACAGGGCCATCTCTGGAAACACCATATATTTT. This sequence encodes CASSKWWSDYRAISGNTIYF.

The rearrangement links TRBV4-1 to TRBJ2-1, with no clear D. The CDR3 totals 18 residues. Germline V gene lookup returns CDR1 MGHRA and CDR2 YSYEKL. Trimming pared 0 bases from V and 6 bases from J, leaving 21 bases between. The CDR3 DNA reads TGCGCCAGCAGCCAAGATCCAACCGGGCGAGCGAGCCCCAATGAGCAGTTCTTC. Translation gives CASSQDPTGRASPNEQFF.

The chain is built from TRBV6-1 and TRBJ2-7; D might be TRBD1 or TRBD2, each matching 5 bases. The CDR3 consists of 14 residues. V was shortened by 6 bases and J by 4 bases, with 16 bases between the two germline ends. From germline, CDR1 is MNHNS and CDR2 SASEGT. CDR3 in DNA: TGTGCCAGCAGCGGGGCGGACGGAAAATACGAGCAGTACGTC. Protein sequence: CASSGADGKYEQYV.

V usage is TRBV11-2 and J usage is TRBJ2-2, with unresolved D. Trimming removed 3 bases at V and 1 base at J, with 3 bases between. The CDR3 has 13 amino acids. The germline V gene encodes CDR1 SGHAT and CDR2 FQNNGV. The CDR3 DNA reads TGTGCCAGCAGCTTTTTGAACACCGGGGAGCTGTTTTTT. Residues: CASSFLNTGELFF.

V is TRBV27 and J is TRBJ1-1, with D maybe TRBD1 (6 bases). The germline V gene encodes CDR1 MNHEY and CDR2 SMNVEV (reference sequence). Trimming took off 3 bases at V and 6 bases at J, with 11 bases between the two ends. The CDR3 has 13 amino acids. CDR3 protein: CASSLLGAAEAFF. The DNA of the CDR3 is TGTGCCAGCAGTTTGCTGGGGGCCGCTGAAGCTTTCTTT.

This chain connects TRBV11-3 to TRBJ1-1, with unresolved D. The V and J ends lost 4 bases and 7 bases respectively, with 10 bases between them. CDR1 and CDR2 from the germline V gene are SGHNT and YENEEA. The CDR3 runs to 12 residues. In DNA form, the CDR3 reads TGTGCCAGCAGCTCGGTTGGGGTTGAAGCTTTCTTT. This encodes CASSSVGVEAFF.

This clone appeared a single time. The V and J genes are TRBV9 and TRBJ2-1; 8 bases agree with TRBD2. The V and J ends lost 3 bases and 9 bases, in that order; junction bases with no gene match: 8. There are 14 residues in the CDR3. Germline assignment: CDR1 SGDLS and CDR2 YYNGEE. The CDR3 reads CASSARTSLAEQFF. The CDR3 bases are TGTGCCAGCAGCGCCCGGACTAGCTTGGCTGAGCAGTTCTTC.